The 13 T cell receptor beta chains below all came from one sample that was sequenced in a study of blood T cell repertoires in COVID-19. Sequencing was performed with immunoSEQ multiplex PCR; in TCRdb, only in-frame clones are kept and a portion is missing. This table holds fewer than 250,000 clones, about 89% found once. Sequencing was done on a sample of peripheral blood. The receptors derive from a woman aged 55-70 years who had recovered from COVID-19.

This chain uses TRBV24-1 with TRBJ2-3; D possibly corresponds to TRBD1 (5 bases). Trimming pared 9 bases from V and 0 bases from J, leaving 12 bases between. This CDR3 is 14 amino acids long. CDR1 is KGHDR and CDR2 is SFDVKD in the germline V gene. The CDR3 region has the DNA TGTGCCACCGTAGGGGCCGGGAGCACAGATACGCAGTATTTT. It specifies CATVGAGSTDTQYF.

This CDR3 reads CASGVSGGALEQFF. As DNA, the CDR3 is TGTGCCAGCGGGGTTAGCGGGGGGGCCCTTGAGCAGTTCTTC. The chain has TRBV7-3 and TRBJ2-1; 11 nucleotides line up with TRBD2. This CDR3 comprises 14 residues. Germline CDR1 is SGHTA and CDR2 is FQGTGA. With V trimmed by 8 bases and J by 9 bases, 9 bases remained unmatched.

The chain links TRBV5-1 to TRBJ1-4; D may be TRBD1 (6 bases). The CDR3 is 13 residues long. Germline V gene lookup returns CDR1 SGHRS and CDR2 YFSETQ. V was cut by 1 base and J by 8 bases, with 9 bases left in between. The CDR3: CASSLQGREKLFF. In DNA, the CDR3 is TGCGCCAGCAGCTTGCAGGGGCGAGAAAAACTGTTTTTT.

This clone has just a few counts. J is TRBJ1-2 and V is TRBV4-2; TRBD1 agrees at 8 bases. CDR3 size: 17 residues. Germline V gives CDR1 LGHNA, CDR2 YNFKEQ. Trimming took 1 base from V and 8 from J; bases not matched to a gene: 15. The CDR3 loop reads CASSQVFLGQGSRGYTF. The DNA for the CDR3 is TGTGCCAGCAGCCAAGTTTTCCTAGGACAGGGTTCACGCGGCTACACCTTC.

CDR3 DNA sequence: TGTGCCAGCACCCGGGAAGGACAGGGGACAGATACGCAGTATTTT. Its protein is CASTREGQGTDTQYF. The rearrangement links TRBV7-2 to TRBJ2-3, with 9 bases fitting TRBD1. After removal of 7 bases from V and 3 bases from J, the junction contained 8 bases not matched to a gene. The CDR3 length is 15 residues. Germline V CDR1 and CDR2: SGHTA, FQGNSA.

The chain links TRBV3-1 (or the pseudogene TRBV3-2) to TRBJ1-1; 10 nucleotides agree with TRBD1. From germline, CDR1 is LGHDT and CDR2 YNNKEL (reference sequence). The CDR3 spans 15 residues. The trim removed 7 bases at V and 3 bases at J, leaving 8 bases unmatched. CDR3 in amino acids: CASTQGQGWDTEAFF. The CDR3 nucleotides read TGTGCCAGCACCCAGGGACAGGGGTGGGACACTGAAGCTTTCTTT.

This clone was detected once. The chain links TRBV18 to TRBJ2-1; 7 positions match TRBD1. The CDR3 sequence is 13 residues long. The trim removed 6 bases at V and 15 bases at J, leaving 14 bases unmatched. From germline, CDR1 is KGHSH and CDR2 LQKENI. CDR3 in amino acids: CASSPTVDRVPFF. CDR3 in DNA: TGTGCCAGCTCCCCTACAGTAGACAGGGTTCCGTTCTTC. The variable domain in full, completed from reference TRBV18 and TRBJ2-1, reads NAGVMQNPRHLVRRRGQEARLRCSPMKGHSHVYWYRQLPEEGLKFMVYLQKENIIDESGMPKERFSAEFPKEGPSILRIQQVVRGDSAAYFCASSPTVDRVPFFGPGTRLTVL.

This CDR3 is CASSLVAGANYGYTF. In DNA form, the CDR3 reads TGCGCCAGCAGCTTGGTGGCAGGGGCTAACTATGGCTACACCTTC. The genes are TRBV5-1 and TRBJ1-2; D possibly corresponds to TRBD1 (6 bases). The germline V gene has CDR1 SGHRS and CDR2 YFSETQ. This CDR3 is built from 15 residues. V was shortened by 0 bases and J by 0 bases, with 9 bases between the two germline ends.

This clone has only a few counts. The CDR3 DNA reads TGTGCCAGCAGAGACCCCGGGAGGGAAAAACTGTTTTTT. Amino acids: CASRDPGREKLFF. This chain joins TRBV27 and TRBJ1-4; D gene unclear. This CDR3 contains 13 residues. Trimming shortened V by 6 bases and J by 8 bases, and 13 bases separated the two germline ends. Germline V gene data show CDR1 as MNHEY and CDR2 as SMNVEV (reference sequence).

V usage is TRBV20-1 and J usage is TRBJ2-3; no clear D. Between the trimmed V and J ends, which lost 6 bases and 0 bases, there was a span of 4 bases. CDR1 DFQATT and CDR2 SNEGSKA come from the germline V gene (reference sequence). This CDR3 contains 11 residues. CDR3 region: CSARSTDTQYF. CDR3 bases: TGCAGTGCCCGGAGCACAGATACGCAGTATTTT.

The CDR3 reads CASSYQETQYF. The CDR3 DNA reads as TGTGCCAGCTCTTACCAAGAGACCCAGTACTTC. The chain has TRBV3-1 (or the pseudogene TRBV3-2) and TRBJ2-5, with D hard to call. Germline assignment: CDR1 LGHDT and CDR2 YNNKEL (reference sequence). This CDR3 contains 11 residues. V lost 8 bases and J 0 bases, leaving 4 bases between the germline ends.

This clone was seen only a few times. V and J are TRBV2 and TRBJ1-6; tentatively, D is TRBD1 (5 bases). Trimming cost V 8 bases and J 5 bases, with 10 bases left between them. This CDR3 comprises 13 residues. Germline CDR1 is SNHLY and CDR2 is FYNNEI. The CDR3 region has the DNA TGTGCCAGCGGGGGACTCGATAATTCACCCCTCCACTTT. This sequence encodes CASGGLDNSPLHF. Looking up the rest from reference TRBV2 and TRBJ1-6 gives the full variable domain: EPEVTQTPSHQVTQMGQEVILRCVPISNHLYFYWYRQILGQKVEFLVSFYNNEISEKSEIFDDQFSVERPDGSNFTLKIRSTKLEDSAMYFCASGGLDNSPLHFGNGTRLTVT.

The chain uses TRBV13 and TRBJ1-1, with 7 bases fitting TRBD1. Trimming removed 1 base from V and 4 bases from J; junction bases left unmatched: 3. The V gene's germline CDR1 is PRHDT and CDR2 FYEKMQ (reference sequence). The CDR3 is 14 amino acids. Here the CDR3 reads CASSLVQGVTEAFF. The CDR3 DNA follows: TGTGCCAGCAGCTTAGTCCAGGGGGTCACTGAAGCTTTCTTT.